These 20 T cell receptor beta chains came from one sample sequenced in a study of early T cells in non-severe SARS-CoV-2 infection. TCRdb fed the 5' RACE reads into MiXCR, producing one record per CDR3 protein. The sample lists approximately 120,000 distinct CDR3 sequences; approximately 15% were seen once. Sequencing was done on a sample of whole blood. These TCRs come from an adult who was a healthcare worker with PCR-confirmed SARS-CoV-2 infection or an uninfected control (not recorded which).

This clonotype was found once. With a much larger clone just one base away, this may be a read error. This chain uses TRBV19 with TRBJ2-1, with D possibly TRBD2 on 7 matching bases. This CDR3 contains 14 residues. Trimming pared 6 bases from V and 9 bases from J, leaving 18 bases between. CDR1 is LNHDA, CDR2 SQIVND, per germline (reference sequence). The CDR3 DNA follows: TGTGCCAGTAGCTATAGGGGGACTAAGAGTGAGCAGTTCTTC. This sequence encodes CASSYRGTKSEQFF.

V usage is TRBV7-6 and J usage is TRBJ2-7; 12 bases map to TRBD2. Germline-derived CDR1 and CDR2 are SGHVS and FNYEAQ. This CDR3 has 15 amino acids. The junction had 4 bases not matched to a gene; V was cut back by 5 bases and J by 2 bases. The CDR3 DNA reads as TGTGCCAGCAGCCAGACTAGCGGGGGCCCCTACGAGCAGTACTTC. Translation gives CASSQTSGGPYEQYF.

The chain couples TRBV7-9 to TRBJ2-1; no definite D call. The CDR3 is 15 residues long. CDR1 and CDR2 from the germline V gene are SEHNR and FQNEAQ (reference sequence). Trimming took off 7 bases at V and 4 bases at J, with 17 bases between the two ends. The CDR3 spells CASNKAPPLYNEQFF. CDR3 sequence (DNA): TGTGCCAGCAATAAGGCGCCTCCCCTATACAATGAGCAGTTCTTC.

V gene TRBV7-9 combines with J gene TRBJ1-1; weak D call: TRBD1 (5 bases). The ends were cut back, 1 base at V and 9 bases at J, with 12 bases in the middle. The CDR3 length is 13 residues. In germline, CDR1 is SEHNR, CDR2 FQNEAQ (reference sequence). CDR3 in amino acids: CASSLGAGIQAFF. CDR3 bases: TGTGCCAGCAGCTTAGGGGCAGGGATCCAAGCTTTCTTT.

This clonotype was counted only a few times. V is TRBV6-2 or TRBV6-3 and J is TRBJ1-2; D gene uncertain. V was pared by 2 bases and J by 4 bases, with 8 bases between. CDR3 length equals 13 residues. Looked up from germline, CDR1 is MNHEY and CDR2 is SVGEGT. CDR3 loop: CASSYEAAYGYTF. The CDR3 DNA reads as TGTGCCAGCAGTTACGAAGCTGCCTATGGCTACACCTTC.

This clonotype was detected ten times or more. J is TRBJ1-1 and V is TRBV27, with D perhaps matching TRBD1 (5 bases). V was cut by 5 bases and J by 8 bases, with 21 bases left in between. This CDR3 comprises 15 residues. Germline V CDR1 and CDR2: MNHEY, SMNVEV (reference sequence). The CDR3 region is CASSPIATWTPEAFF. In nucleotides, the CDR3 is TGTGCCAGCAGTCCAATTGCTACATGGACACCGGAAGCTTTCTTT.

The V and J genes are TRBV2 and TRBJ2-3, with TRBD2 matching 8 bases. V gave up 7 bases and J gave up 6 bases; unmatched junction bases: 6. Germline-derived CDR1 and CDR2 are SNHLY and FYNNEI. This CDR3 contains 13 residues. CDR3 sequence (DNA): TGTGCCAGCATGAGCGGGGGTCGGGATACGCAGTATTTT. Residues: CASMSGGRDTQYF.

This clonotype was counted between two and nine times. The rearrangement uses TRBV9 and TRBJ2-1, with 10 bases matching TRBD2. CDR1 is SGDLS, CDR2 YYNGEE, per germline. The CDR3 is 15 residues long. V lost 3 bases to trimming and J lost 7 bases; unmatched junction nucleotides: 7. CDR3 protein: CASSGLAGANNEQFF. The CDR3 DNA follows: TGTGCCAGCAGCGGTCTAGCGGGGGCCAATAATGAGCAGTTCTTC.

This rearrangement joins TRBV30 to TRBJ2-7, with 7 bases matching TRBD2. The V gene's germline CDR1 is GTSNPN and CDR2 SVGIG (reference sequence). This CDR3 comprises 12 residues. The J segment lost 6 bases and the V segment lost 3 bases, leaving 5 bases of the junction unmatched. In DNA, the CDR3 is TGTGCCTGGAGGAACCCGGGAGGCGAGCAGTACTTC. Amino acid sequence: CAWRNPGGEQYF.

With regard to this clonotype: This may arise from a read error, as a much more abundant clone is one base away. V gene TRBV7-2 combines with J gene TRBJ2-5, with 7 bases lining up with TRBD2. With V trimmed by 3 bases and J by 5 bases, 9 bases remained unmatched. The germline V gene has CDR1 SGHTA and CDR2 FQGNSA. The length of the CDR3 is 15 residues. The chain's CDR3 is CASSFWSSGWETQYF. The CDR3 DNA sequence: TGTGCCAGCAGCTTTTGGAGTAGCGGGTGGGAGACCCAGTACTTC.

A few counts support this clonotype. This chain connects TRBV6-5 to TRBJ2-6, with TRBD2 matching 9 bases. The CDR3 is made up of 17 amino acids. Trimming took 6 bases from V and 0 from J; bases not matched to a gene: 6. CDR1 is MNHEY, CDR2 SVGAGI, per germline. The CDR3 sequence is CASRLAGADSGANVLTF. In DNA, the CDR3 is TGTGCCAGCAGGTTAGCGGGGGCGGACTCTGGGGCCAACGTCCTGACTTTC.

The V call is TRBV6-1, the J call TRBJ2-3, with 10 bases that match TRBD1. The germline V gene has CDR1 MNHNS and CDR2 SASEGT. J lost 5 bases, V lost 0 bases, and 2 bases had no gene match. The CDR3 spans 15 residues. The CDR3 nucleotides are TGTGCCAGCAGTGAAGCTGGGGACAGGGGAGATACGCAGTATTTT. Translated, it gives CASSEAGDRGDTQYF.

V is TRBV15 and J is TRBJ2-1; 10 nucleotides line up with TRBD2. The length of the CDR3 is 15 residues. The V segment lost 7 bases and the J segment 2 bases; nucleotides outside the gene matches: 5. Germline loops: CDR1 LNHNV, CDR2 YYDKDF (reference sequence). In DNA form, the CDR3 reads TGTGCCACCACCGCTAGCGGGGGCCCCTACAATGAGCAGTTCTTC. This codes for CATTASGGPYNEQFF.

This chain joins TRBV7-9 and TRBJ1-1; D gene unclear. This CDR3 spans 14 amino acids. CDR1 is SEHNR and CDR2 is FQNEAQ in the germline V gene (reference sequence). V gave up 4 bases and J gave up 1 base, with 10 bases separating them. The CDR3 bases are TGTGCCAGCAGCTCCCTAACCTGGAACACTGAAGCTTTCTTT. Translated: CASSSLTWNTEAFF.

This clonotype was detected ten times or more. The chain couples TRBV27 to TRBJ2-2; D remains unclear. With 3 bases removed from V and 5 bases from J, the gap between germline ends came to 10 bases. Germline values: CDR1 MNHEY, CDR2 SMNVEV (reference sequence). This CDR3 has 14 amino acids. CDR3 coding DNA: TGTGCCAGCAGTTTTAAGTCTTTTACCGGGGAGCTGTTTTTT. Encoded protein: CASSFKSFTGELFF.

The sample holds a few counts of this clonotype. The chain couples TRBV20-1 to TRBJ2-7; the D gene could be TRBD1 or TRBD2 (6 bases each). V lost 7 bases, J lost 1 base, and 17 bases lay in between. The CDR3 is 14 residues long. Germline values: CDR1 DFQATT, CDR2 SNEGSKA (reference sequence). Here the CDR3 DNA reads TGCAGTGTTTTAAGGGGGGACCGTTCCTACGAGCAGTACTTC. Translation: CSVLRGDRSYEQYF.

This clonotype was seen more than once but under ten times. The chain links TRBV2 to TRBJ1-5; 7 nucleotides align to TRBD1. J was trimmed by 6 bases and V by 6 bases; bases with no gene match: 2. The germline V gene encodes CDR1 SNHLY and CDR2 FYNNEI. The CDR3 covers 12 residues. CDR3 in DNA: TGTGCCAGCAGCAGACAGGGTCAGCCCCAGCATTTT. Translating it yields CASSRQGQPQHF.

The CDR3 protein is CSVAGGDEKLFF. CDR3 bases: TGCAGCGTTGCAGGGGGCGATGAAAAACTGTTTTTT. The J gene is TRBJ1-4, the V gene TRBV29-1; 8 positions match TRBD1. Losses at the gene ends were 4 bases for V and 6 bases for J; bases not matched to a gene: 1. The germline V gene encodes CDR1 SQVTM and CDR2 ANQGSEA. The CDR3 has 12 residues.

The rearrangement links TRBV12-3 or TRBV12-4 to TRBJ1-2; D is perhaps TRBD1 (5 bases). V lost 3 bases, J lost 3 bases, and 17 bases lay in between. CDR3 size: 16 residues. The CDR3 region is CASSLSPGQGHYGYTF. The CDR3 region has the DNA TGTGCCAGCAGTTTGAGCCCAGGGCAGGGTCACTATGGCTACACCTTC.

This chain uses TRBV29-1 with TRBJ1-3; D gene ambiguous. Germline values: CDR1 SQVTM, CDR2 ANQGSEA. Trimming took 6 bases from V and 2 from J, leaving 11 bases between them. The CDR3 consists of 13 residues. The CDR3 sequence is CSVEDGTGNTIYF. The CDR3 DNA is TGCAGCGTGGAGGACGGTACTGGAAACACCATATATTTT.